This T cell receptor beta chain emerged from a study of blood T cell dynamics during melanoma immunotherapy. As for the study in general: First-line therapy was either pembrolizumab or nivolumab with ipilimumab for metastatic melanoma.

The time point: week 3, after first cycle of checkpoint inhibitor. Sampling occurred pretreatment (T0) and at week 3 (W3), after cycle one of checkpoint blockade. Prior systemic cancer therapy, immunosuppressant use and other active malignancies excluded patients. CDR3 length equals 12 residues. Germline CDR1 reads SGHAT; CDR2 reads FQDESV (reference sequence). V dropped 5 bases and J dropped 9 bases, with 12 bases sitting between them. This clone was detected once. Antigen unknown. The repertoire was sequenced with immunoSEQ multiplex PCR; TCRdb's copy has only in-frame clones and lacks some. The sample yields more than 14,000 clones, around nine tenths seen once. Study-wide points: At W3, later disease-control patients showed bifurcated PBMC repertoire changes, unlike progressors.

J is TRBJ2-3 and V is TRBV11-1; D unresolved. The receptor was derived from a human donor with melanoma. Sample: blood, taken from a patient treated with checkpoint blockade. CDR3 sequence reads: CASSPQSWTQYF. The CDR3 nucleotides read TGTGCCAGCAGCCCCCAGTCTTGGACGCAGTATTTT.